This T cell receptor beta chain was documented in a study of tumor and adjacent non-tumor tissue in lung cancer. Turning to the study itself: There were about twelve adenocarcinoma, a couple of squamous cell carcinoma and 1 small cell lung cancer cases. General study results and limits: Patients with more diverse tumor TCRs had worse survival.

A modified ARM-PCR protocol with three rounds of nested PCR amplified TCRbeta. TCRdb re-called the multiplex PCR reads through MiXCR, storing one row per CDR3 protein. The sample consists of tens of thousands of distinct CDR3 sequences, less than 75% of them appearing once. The CDR3 has 13 amino acids. Germline V gene sequence: CDR1 DFQATT, CDR2 SNEGSKA (reference sequence). This clonotype is a singleton in its sample. Its specificity is unknown. The germline gene is not matched at one end of the junction; a read error may be the cause. RNA was extracted from bulk tissue without any cell sorting. The normal lung tissue was taken more than 3 cm from the tumor edge. Chemotherapy-naive patients with new lung cancer underwent thoracic surgery in China, August–late 2014.

The V call is TRBV20-1, the J call TRBJ2-1, with D perhaps given as TRBD1 or TRBD2 (5 bases each). Sequencing was performed on distant non-tumor lung tissue. The TCR originated in a woman in her forties or fifties with non-small cell lung cancer. The CDR3 reads CSAPGADYLEQSF. Here the CDR3 DNA reads TGCAGCGCCCCTGGGGCTGACTACCTTGAGCAGTCCTTC.